Described below is a single TCR beta chain sequence and its context. This entry comes from a study of T cells in Graves' hyperthyroidism and ophthalmopathy. CDR3 size: 16 residues. Germline loops: CDR1 SGHKS, CDR2 YYEKEE (reference sequence). The V gene lost 2 bases and the J gene lost 0 bases, with 14 bases spanning the gap. Uncontrolled infection, other autoimmune disease, pregnancy and lactation each barred patients from inclusion. Amplified regions were TCR beta CDR3 sequences from RNA transcripts. First-round RT-PCR with HTBI primers amplified the TCR CDR3 region. One entry per CDR3 protein, called by TCRdb with MiXCR from the multiplex PCR reads. The repertoire holds about 640,000 distinct CDR3 sequences, with around 20% as singletons.

The chain links TRBV5-5 to TRBJ1-2, with TRBD1 as a possible D gene (5 bases). What was sequenced was blood. This TCR was recovered from a man aged 25-45 years with Graves' ophthalmopathy. In DNA form, the CDR3 reads TGTGCCAGCAGCTTCCTACCGGGGGGGGCTAACTATGGCTACACCTTC. Amino acids: CASSFLPGGANYGYTF.